The present entry profiles one T cell receptor beta chain with its context. In the naive CD8 group, cells lacked CD45RO and were positively selected for CCR7, so terminally differentiated effector memory CD45RA+ cells were left out. The method was immunoSEQ multiplex PCR; TCRdb's version includes in-frame clones alone and lacks a portion of them. The sample lists 500,000 to 700,000 clones, 85% to 95% occurring once. The data were taken from a study of shared clonotypes between healthy human individuals. CDR1 and CDR2 from the germline V gene are SGHDT and YYEEEE. The CDR3 length is 15 residues. After removal of 3 bases from V and 2 bases from J, the junction contained 6 bases not matched to a gene.

This chain connects TRBV5-6 to TRBJ2-5; TRBD2 agrees at 8 bases. The sequence came from a woman aged 25 to 45 in good health. The sample consisted of naive CD8+ T cells sorted from blood. In DNA form, the CDR3 reads TGTGCCAGCAGCTCCTATTTAGCGGGACAAGAGACCCAGTACTTC. Protein product: CASSSYLAGQETQYF.